A single sample is the source of the 10 T cell receptor beta chains below, sequenced in a study of T cell responses to AZD1222 COVID-19 vaccine. Using immunoSEQ multiplex PCR, the repertoire was profiled, and TCRdb retains in-frame clones only, with some absent. This repertoire shows more than 50,000 clones, around 90% found once; its top ten account for roughly 5%. Sequencing was performed on peripheral blood, taken on day 0 of AZD1222 vaccination. These receptors were taken from an adult in good health.

This clone was counted once. The gene calls are TRBV18 and TRBJ1-1; TRBD1 is a possible D gene (6 bases). V lost 6 bases and J lost 5, with 13 bases in between. The CDR3 contains 13 residues. Germline CDR1 KGHSH, CDR2 LQKENI. CDR3 residues: CASSRGGRTEAFF. The CDR3 region has the DNA TGTGCCAGCTCCAGAGGGGGGCGGACTGAAGCTTTCTTT.

The V gene is TRBV6-6, the J gene TRBJ1-2, with a weak D call TRBD1 (5 bases). Germline V gene lookup returns CDR1 MNHNY and CDR2 SVGAGI (reference sequence). The V end lost 10 bases, the J end lost 13 bases, and 13 bases lay between the germline ends. CDR3 length: 9 amino acids. This chain's CDR3 is CATAGGPTF. As DNA, the CDR3 is TGTGCCACCGCCGGGGGTCCCACCTTC.

This clone was seen a single time. The chain joins TRBV12-3 or TRBV12-4 to TRBJ2-1; D is unclear. The V end lost 3 bases, the J end lost 2 bases, and 5 bases lay between the germline ends. The CDR3 runs to 13 residues. CDR3 DNA sequence: TGTGCCAGCAGTTTTTTCGCCTACAATGAGCAGTTCTTC. Residues: CASSFFAYNEQFF.

The gene calls are TRBV5-4 and TRBJ2-7; 8 nucleotides match TRBD1. The ends lost 0 bases at V and 3 bases at J; junction bases unmatched: 8. The CDR3 sequence is 16 residues long. Per the germline V gene, CDR1 is SGHNT and CDR2 is YYREEE (reference sequence). The CDR3 here is CASSLGPGQVVYEQYF. CDR3 nucleotide sequence: TGTGCCAGCAGCTTGGGGCCGGGACAGGTCGTCTACGAGCAGTACTTC. The complete variable domain, with remaining parts taken from reference TRBV5-4 and TRBJ2-7, reads ETGVTQSPTHLIKTRGQQVTLRCSSQSGHNTVSWYQQALGQGPQFIFQYYREEENGRGNFPPRFSGLQFPNYSSELNVNALELDDSALYLCASSLGPGQVVYEQYFGPGTRLTVT.

CDR3 in amino acids: CASRRQVNYGYTF. Written as DNA, the CDR3 is TGTGCCAGCAGACGTCAAGTTAACTATGGCTACACCTTC. The gene calls are TRBV12-3 or TRBV12-4 and TRBJ1-2; the D is unclear. Trimming stripped 6 bases from V and 1 base from J, with 9 bases between. The CDR3 contains 13 residues.

V is TRBV2 and J is TRBJ1-2; D not certain. Trimming cost V 6 bases and J 4 bases, with 12 bases left between them. Germline loops: CDR1 SNHLY, CDR2 FYNNEI. The CDR3 has 13 amino acids. As DNA, the CDR3 is TGTGCCAGCAGGGAAACAGCCTCCTATGGCTACACCTTC. Its translation: CASRETASYGYTF.

The rearrangement joins TRBV18 to TRBJ1-6; D uncertain. The germline CDR1 and CDR2 sequences are KGHSH and LQKENI. Trimming removed 3 bases at V and 7 bases at J, with 10 bases between. CDR3 length equals 14 residues. CDR3 residues: CASSPFPNNSPLHF. The CDR3 nucleotides read TGTGCCAGCTCACCTTTCCCTAACAATTCACCCCTCCACTTT. The whole variable domain, filled in from reference TRBV18 and TRBJ1-6, reads NAGVMQNPRHLVRRRGQEARLRCSPMKGHSHVYWYRQLPEEGLKFMVYLQKENIIDESGMPKERFSAEFPKEGPSILRIQQVVRGDSAAYFCASSPFPNNSPLHFGNGTRLTVT.

V usage is TRBV2 and J usage is TRBJ2-7; D is ambiguous. Germline CDR1 and CDR2: SNHLY and FYNNEI. V was shortened by 7 bases and J by 3 bases, with 13 bases between the two germline ends. CDR3 length: 13 residues. The CDR3: CASTHRGGYEQYF. The CDR3 nucleotides read TGTGCCAGCACCCACCGCGGCGGCTACGAGCAGTACTTC.

This chain links TRBV5-1 with TRBJ1-5; no reliable D call. Germline V gene lookup returns CDR1 SGHRS and CDR2 YFSETQ. CDR3 length: 13 residues. Trimming removed 0 bases at V and 5 bases at J, with 6 bases between. This CDR3 is CASSLGADQPQHF. The CDR3 nucleotides are TGCGCCAGCAGCTTGGGGGCCGATCAGCCCCAGCATTTT.

The genes are TRBV6-6 and TRBJ1-3, with D unclear. The V end was cut by 6 bases, the J end by 7 bases, with 10 bases between. The CDR3 consists of 12 residues. The germline V gene has CDR1 MNHNY and CDR2 SVGAGI (reference sequence). CDR3 coding DNA: TGTGCCAGCAGGGCTGGGAGCAACACCATATATTTT. Residues: CASRAGSNTIYF.